Listed below are T cell receptor beta chains from one sample, sequenced in a study of early T cells in non-severe SARS-CoV-2 infection. TCRdb redid the calling of the 5' RACE reads with MiXCR, one entry per CDR3 protein. The repertoire has over 50,000 distinct CDR3 sequences, about 9.3% of them found once; the top ten carry around 1.3%. Sequences were obtained from whole blood. These receptors all come from an adult who was a healthcare worker with PCR-confirmed SARS-CoV-2 infection or an uninfected control (not recorded which). Each CDR3 is given with its conserved first and last residue. D genes are given only for firm matches. Size is stated for part of the rows, as once, few or many counts, or as a class when the clone is expanded.

size,V,J,length,D,DNA,CDR3
many,TRBV7-9,TRBJ2-5,14,.,TGTGCCAGCAGCCTGTCGGGGGCTCGGGAGACCCAGTACTTC,CASSLSGARETQYF
many,TRBV7-9,TRBJ2-1,8,.,TGTGCCAGCAGCTTGGAGTTCTTC,CASSLEFF
many,TRBV7-3,TRBJ2-2,15,TRBD2,TGTGCCAGCAGCTCCGGGGGGGCGAACACCGGGGAGCTGTTTTTT,CASSSGGANTGELFF
many,TRBV6-6,TRBJ2-2,15,TRBD1,TGTGCCAGCAGTTACACAGGGGGCGACACCGGGGAGCTGTTTTTT,CASSYTGGDTGELFF
.,TRBV12-3/TRBV12-4,TRBJ2-5,17,.,TGTGCCAGCCACGTTAGTAGAACGGCCTCTCGGGGAGAGACCCAGTACTTC,CASHVSRTASRGETQYF
.,TRBV2,TRBJ1-2,14,TRBD1,TGTGCCGGTATAGGACAGGTCGCTAACTATGGCTACACCTTC,CAGIGQVANYGYTF
.,TRBV10-3,TRBJ2-1,14,.,TGTGCCATCAGAGACGAGAGCTCCTACAATGAGCAGTTCTTC,CAIRDESSYNEQFF
once,TRBV23-1,TRBJ1-5,18,.,TGCGCCAGCAGTCAAGTGCTCAGGCAAATCTATAGCAATCAGCCCCAGCATTTT,CASSQVLRQIYSNQPQHF
many,TRBV5-6,TRBJ2-1,13,.,TGTGCCAGCAGCTCCTGGAGGGACAATGAGCAGTTCTTC,CASSSWRDNEQFF
few,TRBV12-3/TRBV12-4,TRBJ2-5,15,.,TGTGCCAGCAGTCCCCGGAGGGGGGGAATGGAGACCCAGTACTTC,CASSPRRGGMETQYF
.,TRBV7-2,TRBJ2-6,14,.,TGTGCCAGCAGCCCCCAGAGTTGGGCCAACGTCCTGACTTTC,CASSPQSWANVLTF
few,TRBV20-1,TRBJ1-2,15,TRBD1,TGCAGTGCGCGGACAGGCAAGCGGGCGCTCTATGGCTACACCTTC,CSARTGKRALYGYTF
.,TRBV7-3,TRBJ2-5,15,.,TGTGCCAGCAGCTTAGGCAGGCGGTCGCCCGAGACCCAGTACTTC,CASSLGRRSPETQYF
.,TRBV29-1,TRBJ2-5,15,TRBD2,TGCAGCGTTGAATTAATAGCGGGGGGGACAGAGACCCAGTACTTC,CSVELIAGGTETQYF
many,TRBV7-9,TRBJ1-1,16,TRBD1,TGTGCCAGCAGCTCTGGACAGGGGAGTACTAACACTGAAGCTTTCTTT,CASSSGQGSTNTEAFF
many,TRBV11-2,TRBJ1-2,15,.,TGTGCCAGCAGCCAGGGGCGGGCAGCCCTGGATGGCTACACCTTC,CASSQGRAALDGYTF
many,TRBV29-1,TRBJ2-1,14,.,TGCAGCGTTGACGGTGGCAGGAGCTACAATGAGCAGTTCTTC,CSVDGGRSYNEQFF
many,TRBV5-4,TRBJ1-1,12,.,TGTGCCAGCAGCCAAGGACTTACTGAAGCTTTCTTT,CASSQGLTEAFF
.,TRBV4-1,TRBJ1-1,13,.,TGCGCCAGCAGCCAAGATCCGGACAGTGAAGCTTTCTTT,CASSQDPDSEAFF
few,TRBV6-6,TRBJ1-1,12,.,TGTGCCGCCCAATCTAGGGGTACTGAAGCTTTCTTT,CAAQSRGTEAFF
once,TRBV6-5,TRBJ1-6,17,TRBD1,TGTGCCAGCAGTAGAAATACAGGGGGATTTTACAATTCACCCCTCCACTTT,CASSRNTGGFYNSPLHF
few,TRBV20-1,TRBJ2-2,15,.,TGCAGTGCCCGGAACCTGGGCAGAGGGGACGGGGAGCTGTTTTTT,CSARNLGRGDGELFF
.,TRBV4-1,TRBJ2-1,16,TRBD2,TGCGCCAGCAGCCCTAGGCCTAGCGGGGGGGCAAATGAGCAGTTCTTC,CASSPRPSGGANEQFF
.,TRBV3-1,TRBJ1-2,12,.,TGTGCCAGCAGCCAACGAGGACGAAGCTACACCTTC,CASSQRGRSYTF
many,TRBV30,TRBJ2-3,15,.,TGTGCCTGGAGTCTGACCCGTCTCAGCACAGATACGCAGTATTTT,CAWSLTRLSTDTQYF
many,TRBV18,TRBJ1-4,16,TRBD1,TGTGCCAGCTCGCCAGCAGACAGGGCTGGTAATGAAAAACTGTTTTTT,CASSPADRAGNEKLFF
few,TRBV5-4,TRBJ2-2,12,.,TGTGCCAGCAGCCCGGTCGCGGGGGAGCTGTTTTTT,CASSPVAGELFF
.,TRBV3-1,TRBJ1-6,14,.,TGTGCCAGCAGCCTTGGGACGGGAAATTCACCCCTCCACTTT,CASSLGTGNSPLHF
few,TRBV6-1,TRBJ2-5,16,TRBD2,TGTGCCAGCAGTGAATTTCTAGCGGGGGGCCGGGAGACCCAGTACTTC,CASSEFLAGGRETQYF
few,TRBV2,TRBJ2-3,16,.,TGTGCCAGCAGTCCGGGCCCTCCGGGCCTCTTTCCTACGCAGTATTTT,CASSPGPPGLFPTQYF
many,TRBV12-5,TRBJ1-1,14,.,TGTGCTAGTGGTTTGGCCCCAGGGAACACTGAAGCTTTCTTT,CASGLAPGNTEAFF
many,TRBV12-3/TRBV12-4,TRBJ2-3,15,.,TGTGCCAGCAGTTTAACGGGGGCCCGTGAGGATACGCAGTATTTT,CASSLTGAREDTQYF
many,TRBV6-6,TRBJ2-2,16,TRBD1,TGTGCCAGCAGGCCCGGGACAGGGGTGCGCGACGGGGAGCTGTTTTTT,CASRPGTGVRDGELFF
.,TRBV20-1,TRBJ2-1,11,.,TGCAGTGCTAGAGGGGTTGATGAGCAGTTCTTC,CSARGVDEQFF
once,TRBV19,TRBJ2-1,15,.,TGTGCCAGTAGGCTAACAGGGAGCTCCTACAATGAGCAGTTCTTC,CASRLTGSSYNEQFF
few,TRBV2,TRBJ1-2,16,TRBD1,TGTGCCAGCAGTGAACGGAACAGGGGGCAGGGCTATGGCTACACCTTC,CASSERNRGQGYGYTF